This record looks at one T cell receptor beta chain sequence and its context. Its antigen remains unknown. This record belongs to a study of naive and memory T cell subsets. Notes on the study in general: Possibly reflecting memory cells re-expressing CD45RA, a few larger clonotypes occurred in naive repertoires, especially CD8.

The CDR3 length is 14 residues. Trimming removed 8 bases from V and 12 bases from J, with 23 bases in between. Germline V gives CDR1 MDHEN, CDR2 SYDVKM. Two oligonucleotides, mixed equimolar, formed the beta constant-region primer covering TRBC1 and TRBC2. The ligated cDNA underwent four PCR rounds using SP2 and nested alpha and beta constant-region primers. One entry per CDR3 protein results from TCRdb running MiXCR on the UMI-ligation and nested PCR reads. The sample lists 80,000 or so distinct CDR3 sequences, 9% occurring once. The V call is TRBV28, the J call TRBJ2-1; D is unclear. Sequencing was done on a sample of naive CD8+ T cells from blood. This sequence was found in a human donor in good health. The CDR3 is CASGRAHQLYGQFF. The CDR3 DNA sequence: TGTGCCAGCGGAAGAGCCCACCAACTTTATGGGCAGTTCTTC.